What follows is one T cell receptor (beta chain) and its context. No antigen is known for it. This sample is drawn from a study of T cell responses to AZD1222 COVID-19 vaccine. Study-level results: Seropositive at baseline were only a handful of AZD1222 recipients. Researchers report vaccine-associated CD4 TCRs spanning spike, with dominance at 160-218 and 743-854.

TCRdb's copy holds only in-frame clones and misses some; the assay was immunoSEQ multiplex PCR. The sample contains roughly 96,000 clones, roughly 90% of which appear only once. The CDR3 sequence is 16 residues long. J gave up 0 bases and V 5 bases, and 9 bases lay outside the gene matches. CDR1 and CDR2 from the germline V gene are LNHDA and SQIVND (reference sequence). Sequenced material: peripheral blood, taken 28 days after the second AZD1222 dose. The clonotype was recovered from an adult who received the AZD1222 COVID-19 vaccine. The rearrangement uses TRBV19 and TRBJ2-7; 8 bases are a match to TRBD2. This chain's CDR3 is CASSPSRGGRSYEQYF. CDR3 DNA: TGTGCCAGTAGTCCTTCTCGGGGGGGCCGCTCCTACGAGCAGTACTTC.